This T cell receptor beta chain was retrieved from a study of blood T cell repertoires in COVID-19. Looked up from germline, CDR1 is LGHNT and CDR2 is FRNRAP. The CDR3 loop spans 12 amino acids. Between the trimmed V and J ends, which lost 0 bases and 3 bases, there was a span of 3 bases. Repertoires were generated with immunoSEQ multiplex PCR, while TCRdb's copy carries only in-frame clones and drops some. Of just over 40,000 clones in the sample, approximately 80% were seen once. The source material was peripheral blood. The clonotype was recovered from a woman between 55 and 75 years old with acute or convalescent COVID-19. This chain links TRBV12-5 with TRBJ2-7; no firm D call. CDR3 residues: CASGLVLYEQYF. In DNA form, the CDR3 reads TGTGCTAGTGGTTTGGTACTCTACGAGCAGTACTTC.